Presented here are 15 T cell receptor beta chains from one specimen sequenced in a study of Ad26.COV2.S vaccination and SARS-CoV-2 variants. Treatment reported: 15 to 20 received Ad26.COV2.S at low or high dose, single or two shots; roughly 5 received placebo; per-sample allocation not given. Specimens were obtained on day 63 following the first vaccine or placebo injection. Profiled with immunoSEQ multiplex PCR; TCRdb holds only in-frame clones, not every one. Altogether a few hundred thousand clones are present, 83% being singletons, with the ten largest covering about 7.4%. Specimen: peripheral blood, collected in a trial of Ad26.COV2.S vaccine versus placebo. The receptors derive from a person between 18 and 65 years old who received the Ad26.COV2.S COVID-19 vaccine or a placebo.

The chain uses TRBV27 and TRBJ2-6, with no clear D. The V and J ends lost 7 bases and 1 base respectively, with 8 bases between them. This CDR3 region has 14 residues. Per the germline V gene, CDR1 is MNHEY and CDR2 is SMNVEV (reference sequence). CDR3 residues: CASKEGSGANVLTF. As DNA, the CDR3 is TGTGCCAGCAAGGAAGGGTCTGGGGCCAACGTCCTGACTTTC.

The gene calls are TRBV4-1 and TRBJ2-1; TRBD2 aligns across 9 bases. V lost 9 bases, J lost 7 bases, and 13 bases stayed unmatched. This CDR3 comprises 15 residues. Germline-derived CDR1 and CDR2 are MGHRA and YSYEKL. The CDR3: CASPELAGEPNEQFF. The DNA for the CDR3 is TGCGCCAGTCCCGAATTAGCGGGGGAGCCAAATGAGCAGTTCTTC.

The chain recombines TRBV5-5 with TRBJ2-1, with TRBD2 as a possible D gene (5 bases). The V gene's germline CDR1 is SGHKS and CDR2 YYEKEE (reference sequence). V lost 2 bases and J 7 bases, leaving 10 bases between the germline ends. The CDR3 is 13 residues long. CDR3 sequence reads: CASSFVGANEQFF. In nucleotides, the CDR3 is TGTGCCAGCAGCTTTGTGGGAGCTAATGAGCAGTTCTTC.

The rearrangement joins TRBV7-8 to TRBJ1-2; D possibly corresponds to TRBD1 (5 bases). Germline V gene data show CDR1 as SGHVS and CDR2 as FQNEAQ. The V and J ends lost 5 bases and 4 bases respectively, with 17 bases between them. This CDR3 region has 15 residues. CDR3 nucleotide sequence: TGTGCCAGCAGCCCTGGGGGGTTCAGATCCTATGGCTACACCTTC. Translated, it gives CASSPGGFRSYGYTF.

The chain employs TRBV4-3 and TRBJ1-2, with 9 bases identical to TRBD1. The CDR3 has 15 residues. Germline V gene data show CDR1 as LGHNA and CDR2 as YSLEER. V was clipped by 7 bases and J by 5 bases; unmatched bases: 11. DNA for the CDR3: TGCGCCAGCACCTCCGACGGGACAGGGCGATATGGCTACACCTTC. Protein product: CASTSDGTGRYGYTF.

This chain uses TRBV11-3 with TRBJ2-7; D gene uncertain. V was pared by 3 bases and J by 0 bases, with 9 bases between. The CDR3 is made up of 14 amino acids. Germline-derived CDR1 and CDR2 are SGHNT and YENEEA. CDR3 DNA: TGTGCCAGCAGCTTCGGCAGGTACTCCTACGAGCAGTACTTC. Its translation: CASSFGRYSYEQYF.

The rearrangement joins TRBV30 to TRBJ1-1; TRBD1 might be the D (5 bases). The V gene's germline CDR1 is GTSNPN and CDR2 SVGIG (reference sequence). Trimming stripped 8 bases from V and 4 bases from J, with 20 bases between. The CDR3 loop spans 14 amino acids. The CDR3 nucleotides are TGTGCCCCCGGGACTCCCTCAGGTAGCACTGAAGCTTTCTTT. Translation: CAPGTPSGSTEAFF.

This chain connects TRBV19 to TRBJ2-7; 8 bases fit TRBD1. This CDR3 spans 13 amino acids. V gave up 6 bases and J gave up 2 bases; unmatched junction bases: 3. Germline CDR1 and CDR2: LNHDA and SQIVND (reference sequence). The DNA of the CDR3 is TGTGCCAGTAGAAGGGGACAGGCCTACGAGCAGTACTTC. Its protein product is CASRRGQAYEQYF. Filled out from reference TRBV19 and TRBJ2-7, the complete variable domain reads DGGITQSPKYLFRKEGQNVTLSCEQNLNHDAMYWYRQDPGQGLRLIYYSQIVNDFQKGDIAEGYSVSREKKESFPLTVTSAQKNPTAFYLCASRRGQAYEQYFGPGTRLTVT.

The chain has TRBV20-1 and TRBJ1-5; TRBD1 agrees at 7 bases. V shed 3 bases, J shed 7 bases, and the junction held 9 bases outside the gene matches. The CDR3 totals 14 residues. Germline-derived CDR1 and CDR2 are DFQATT and SNEGSKA (reference sequence). CDR3 loop: CSASSAGGKQPQHF. The CDR3 DNA sequence: TGCAGTGCTAGTTCGGCAGGGGGAAAACAGCCCCAGCATTTT.

The chain is built from TRBV10-3 and TRBJ1-2; D may be TRBD1 (5 bases). Between the trimmed V and J ends, which lost 4 bases and 8 bases, there was a span of 11 bases. The CDR3 contains 12 residues. The germline gives CDR1 ENHRY, CDR2 SYGVKD. CDR3 sequence: CAISVGGDGYTF. CDR3 DNA: TGTGCCATCAGTGTTGGGGGGGACGGCTACACCTTC.

V gene TRBV11-3 combines with J gene TRBJ1-2; D gene unclear. V lost 0 bases to trimming and J lost 8 bases, with 4 bases between them. Germline CDR1 reads SGHNT; CDR2 reads YENEEA. CDR3 length: 11 amino acids. The CDR3: CASSLDGGYTF. The CDR3 nucleotides read TGTGCCAGCAGCTTAGACGGGGGCTACACCTTC.

This chain connects TRBV4-1 to TRBJ2-7, with 10 bases identical to TRBD2. J lost 0 bases, V lost 1 base, and 6 bases had no gene match. Germline values: CDR1 MGHRA, CDR2 YSYEKL. The CDR3 totals 17 residues. The CDR3 spells CASSQGLAGVYSYEQYF. For the CDR3, the DNA is TGCGCCAGCAGCCAAGGGCTAGCGGGGGTCTACTCCTACGAGCAGTACTTC.

J is TRBJ2-7 and V is TRBV27, with 7 bases that match TRBD2. V shed 6 bases, J shed 3 bases, and the junction held 11 bases outside the gene matches. Looked up from germline, CDR1 is MNHEY and CDR2 is SMNVEV (reference sequence). CDR3 length equals 15 residues. The CDR3 nucleotides are TGTGCCAGCAGAATTCGTCCAGGCGGGAGCTACGAGCAGTACTTC. Its protein product is CASRIRPGGSYEQYF.

The chain is built from TRBV12-3 or TRBV12-4 and TRBJ1-6; D is unresolved. The V end was cut by 5 bases, the J end by 5 bases, with 4 bases between. The CDR3 has 12 amino acids. CDR3 residues: CASSQNNSPLHF. In DNA, the CDR3 is TGTGCCAGCAGTCAGAATAATTCACCCCTCCACTTT.

V usage is TRBV24-1 and J usage is TRBJ1-6; D is possibly TRBD1 (5 bases). V was clipped by 10 bases and J by 9 bases, with 12 bases between them. CDR3 size: 12 residues. Germline lookup yields CDR1 KGHDR and CDR2 SFDVKD. CDR3 DNA: TGTGCCACTGAGCAGGGCGGTTCACCCCTCCACTTT. Translation: CATEQGGSPLHF.